The entry below gives a single T cell receptor (beta chain) sequence along with its context. Antigen specificity is unknown. This record comes from a study of a mutant IDH1 vaccine in newly diagnosed glioma. About the research overall: Following radiotherapy alone, or alongside temozolomide cycles, vaccination was started after an interval of 4-6 weeks. Most patients had radiochemotherapy with temozolomide before enrollment; others had one alone. Treated individuals were 62.5% male and around 40% female, averaging 40.4 years of age.

Whole-study results and caveats: Pseudoprogression seemingly bore no relation to changes in top peripheral T cell clonotypes.

Time point: week 11, during vaccination. The content of each vaccine dose was 300 ug of mutant IDH1 20-mer peptide, and topical imiquimod accompanied it. CDR3 length equals 16 residues. Trimming took off 6 bases at V and 0 bases at J, with 14 bases between the two ends. Germline values: CDR1 SNHLY, CDR2 FYNNEI. Generated by immunoSEQ multiplex PCR, the TCRdb table keeps only in-frame clones and is missing some. This sample carries fewer than 45,000 clones, 84% of them seen once, and the ten largest clones take approximately 2%. The specimen was PBMCs, collected from a glioma patient whose treatment included an IDH1 peptide vaccine. This sequence was found in a man between 40 and 49 years old with glioma. The rearrangement links TRBV2 to TRBJ1-4; D not resolved. The CDR3 reads CASSRSDTATNEKLFF. DNA of the CDR3: TGTGCCAGCAGCCGCTCCGACACTGCAACTAATGAAAAACTGTTTTTT.